A single sample gave rise to the 2 T cell receptor beta chains below, sequenced in a study of graft-versus-host responses after intestinal transplantation. The antigens for these receptors are not known. The data were produced by immunoSEQ multiplex PCR, yet TCRdb's version contains in-frame clones alone and is incomplete. The sample comprises over 90,000 clones, 91% of which are singletons, and about 0.18% rests with the top ten. The specimen comprised unstimulated CD4+ T cells sorted from spleen or lymph node cells, sampled before transplant. These receptors all stem from a human donor who was the organ donor for an intestinal transplant.

The chain links TRBV2 to TRBJ2-1; D uncertain. The CDR3 covers 13 residues. CDR1 SNHLY and CDR2 FYNNEI come from the germline V gene. The V end was cut by 6 bases, the J end by 3 bases, with 9 bases between. CDR3 amino acids: CASSTADYNEQFF. CDR3 coding DNA: TGTGCCAGCAGCACCGCAGACTACAATGAGCAGTTCTTC.

The chain is built from TRBV4-1 and TRBJ2-6; D perhaps matches TRBD2 (6 bases). The length of the CDR3 is 18 residues. Germline assignment: CDR1 MGHRA and CDR2 YSYEKL. V lost 0 bases and J lost 0, with 12 bases in between. In DNA, the CDR3 is TGCGCCAGCAGCCAAGAACGCGGGGCCTACTCTGGGGCCAACGTCCTGACTTTC. Translation: CASSQERGAYSGANVLTF.